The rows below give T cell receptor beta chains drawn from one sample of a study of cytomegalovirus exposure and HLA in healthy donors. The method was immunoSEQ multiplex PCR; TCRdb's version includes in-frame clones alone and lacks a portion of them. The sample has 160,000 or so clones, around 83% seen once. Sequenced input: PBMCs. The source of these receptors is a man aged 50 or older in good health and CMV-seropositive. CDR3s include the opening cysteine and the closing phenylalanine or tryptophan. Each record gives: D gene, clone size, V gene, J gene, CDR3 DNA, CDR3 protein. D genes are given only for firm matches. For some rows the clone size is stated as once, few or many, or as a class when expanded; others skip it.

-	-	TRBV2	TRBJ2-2	TGTGCCAGCAGTGAAGCGGCAGGACGGAGGACCGCTTTT	CASSEAAGRRTAF
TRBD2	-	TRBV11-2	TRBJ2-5	TGTGCCAGCAGCCCAATGCTAGCGGTGATTCAAGAGACCCAGTACTTC	CASSPMLAVIQETQYF
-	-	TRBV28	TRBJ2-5	TGTGCCAGCAGTTTAAGCGCCGGGACCCAGTACTTC	CASSLSAGTQYF
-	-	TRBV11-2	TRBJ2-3	TGTGCCAGCAGCCAACGAGGCGAAAGGCGCACAGATACGCAGTATTTT	CASSQRGERRTDTQYF
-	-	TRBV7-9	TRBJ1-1	TGTGCCAGCAGCTTAGCTAGACAGTATAACACTGAAGCTTTCTTT	CASSLARQYNTEAFF
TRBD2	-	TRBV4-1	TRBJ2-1	TGCGCCAGCAGCCAAGCCCTCCTAGCGGGGGGCCCTAATGAGCAGTTCTTC	CASSQALLAGGPNEQFF
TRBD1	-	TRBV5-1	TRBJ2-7	TGCGCCAGCAGCTTTTTGACAGGGAGTGAGCAGTACTTC	CASSFLTGSEQYF
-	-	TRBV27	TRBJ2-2	TGTGCCAGCAGTGAAAAGGGGGTCCTTTACACCGGGGAGCTGTTTTTT	CASSEKGVLYTGELFF
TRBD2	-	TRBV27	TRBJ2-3	TGTGCCAGCAGGGGGAGCGGGAGGGGTACAGATACGCAGTATTTT	CASRGSGRGTDTQYF
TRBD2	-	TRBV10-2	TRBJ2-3	TGCGCCAGCGGGGAGCGGGGGAGAAGCACAGATACGCAGTATTTT	CASGERGRSTDTQYF
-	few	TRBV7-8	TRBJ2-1	TGTGCCAGCAGTTATAAACTGGGGGGTTCCTACAATGAGCAGTTCTTC	CASSYKLGGSYNEQFF
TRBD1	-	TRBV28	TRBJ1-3	TGTGCCAGCAGTCGGGACAGGGGCCCCTTTTCCTCTGGAAACACCATATATTTT	CASSRDRGPFSSGNTIYF
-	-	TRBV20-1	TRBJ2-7	TGCAGTGCTTCAAGGAGCTACGAGCAGTACTTC	CSASRSYEQYF
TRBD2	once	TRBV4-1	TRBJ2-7	TGCGCCAGCAGCCAAGATCGAGCGGGGGGTAACTCCTACGAGCAGTACTTC	CASSQDRAGGNSYEQYF
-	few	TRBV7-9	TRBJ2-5	TGTGCCAGCAGCCCAAAAGAGAGGGACCAAGAGACCCAGTACTTC	CASSPKERDQETQYF
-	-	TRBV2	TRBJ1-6	TGTGCCAGCAGACAACCAGAGCGTTCACCCCTCCACTTT	CASRQPERSPLHF
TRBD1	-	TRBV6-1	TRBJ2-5	TGTGCCAGCAGAAGGGACAGGGGGAGGCGGGAGACCCAGTACTTC	CASRRDRGRRETQYF
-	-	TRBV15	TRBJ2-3	TGTGCCACCAGCAGAGATCGTTTAATCACAGATACGCAGTATTTT	CATSRDRLITDTQYF
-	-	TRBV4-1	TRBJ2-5	TGCGCCAGCAGCCGGGGGCAGCAAGAGACCCAGTACTTC	CASSRGQQETQYF
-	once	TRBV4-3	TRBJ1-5	TGCGCCAGCAGCCAAGAAAGGTCCGGGGATCAGCCCCAGCATTTT	CASSQERSGDQPQHF
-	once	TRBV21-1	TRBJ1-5	TGTGCCAGCAGCAAAAGGGACAGGAGTGGGGTCAGGAATCAGCCCCAGCATTTT	CASSKRDRSGVRNQPQHF
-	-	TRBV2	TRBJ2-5	TGTGCCAGCAGCGGGGGTAGTCGGGAGACCCAGTACTTC	CASSGGSRETQYF
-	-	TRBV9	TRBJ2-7	TGTGCCAGCAGCGTAGGGACAGAGAGCGAGCAGTACTTC	CASSVGTESEQYF
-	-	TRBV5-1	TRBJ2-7	TGCGCCAGCAGCCCTAGCATCTCCTACGAGCAGTACTTC	CASSPSISYEQYF
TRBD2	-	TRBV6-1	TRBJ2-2	TGTGCCAGCAGTGCCCGCGGGGGGGCTTTCACCGGGGAGCTGTTTTTT	CASSARGGAFTGELFF
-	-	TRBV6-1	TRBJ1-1	TGTGCCAGCAGCGGGGAGTTCAACACTGAAGCTTTCTTT	CASSGEFNTEAFF
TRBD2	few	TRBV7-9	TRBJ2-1	TGTTCCAGCAGCTCTGGCGGCGGACTAGCGGAATACAATGAGCAGTTCTTC	CSSSSGGGLAEYNEQFF
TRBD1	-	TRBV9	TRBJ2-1	TGTACCAGCAGCCCAACAGGGGACCTCTACAATGAGCAGTTCTTC	CTSSPTGDLYNEQFF
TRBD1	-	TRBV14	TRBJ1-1	TGTGCCAGCAGCCAAGTAGGGGGCGCAGGGAGCACTGAAGCTTTCTTT	CASSQVGGAGSTEAFF
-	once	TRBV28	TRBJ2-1	TGTGCCAGCAGTTTATGGAATGCGAAAAGCTCCTACAATGAGCAGTTCTTC	CASSLWNAKSSYNEQFF
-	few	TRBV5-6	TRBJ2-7	TGTGCCAGCAGCGCACAGGGCTACGAGCAGTACTTC	CASSAQGYEQYF
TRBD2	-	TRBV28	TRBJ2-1	TGTGCCAGCAGTTCGCTAGCGGGAGTTATTAATGAGCAGTTCTTC	CASSSLAGVINEQFF
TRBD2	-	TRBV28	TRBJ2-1	TGTGCCAGCAGTTCCGGACTAGCGGGAGTCAAGAATGAGCAGTTCTTC	CASSSGLAGVKNEQFF
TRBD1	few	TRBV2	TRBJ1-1	TGTGCCAGCAGCGGGACAGTCATGAACACTGAAGCTTTCTTT	CASSGTVMNTEAFF
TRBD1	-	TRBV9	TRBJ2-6	TGTGCCAGCAGCGCAAACAACAGGGGCTCTGGGGCCAACGTCCTGACTTTC	CASSANNRGSGANVLTF
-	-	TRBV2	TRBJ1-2	TGTGCCAGCAGTGACAGGACAAAACAGAACTATGGCTACACCTTC	CASSDRTKQNYGYTF
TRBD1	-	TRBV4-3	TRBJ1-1	TGCGCCAGCAGCCAAGAATCAGGGGGCTACGGCACTGAAGCTTTCTTT	CASSQESGGYGTEAFF
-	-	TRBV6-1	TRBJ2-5	TGTGCCAGCAGTAAAGATGTAACGGGGGGCACCCAAGAGACCCAGTACTTC	CASSKDVTGGTQETQYF
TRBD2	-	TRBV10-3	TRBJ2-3	TGTGCCATCAGTGAGTCTAGCGGGGGGGCAGATACGCAGTATTTT	CAISESSGGADTQYF
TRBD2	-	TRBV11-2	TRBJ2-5	TGTGCCAGCGGGAGGACTAGCGGGAGTCAGACCCAGTACTTC	CASGRTSGSQTQYF
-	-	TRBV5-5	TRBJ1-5	TGTGCCAGCACCTGGGCCGGGGGTGGCAATCAGCCCCAGCATTTT	CASTWAGGGNQPQHF
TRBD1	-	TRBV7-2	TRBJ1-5	TGTGCCAGCAGCTTAGAAGGGGGCGCACAGCCCCAGCATTTT	CASSLEGGAQPQHF
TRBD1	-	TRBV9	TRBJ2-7	TGTGCCAGCAGCCCGTGGACAGGGGTGGCCCACGAGCAGTACTTC	CASSPWTGVAHEQYF
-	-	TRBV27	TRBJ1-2	TGTGCCAGCGGAGTAGATGGAGCTAACTATGGCTACACCTTC	CASGVDGANYGYTF
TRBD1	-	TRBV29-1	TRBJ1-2	TGCAGCGTCCCAGGGGGCGTTGACTATGGCTACACCTTC	CSVPGGVDYGYTF
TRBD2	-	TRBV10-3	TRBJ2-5	TGTGCCATCAGTGAGTCGACTAGCGGGGGAAAGACCCAGTACTTC	CAISESTSGGKTQYF
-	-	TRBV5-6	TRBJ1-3	TGTGCCAGCAATAAACAAACCCTCGGGTCTGGAAACACCATATATTTT	CASNKQTLGSGNTIYF
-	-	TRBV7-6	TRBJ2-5	TGTGCCAGCAGCGTTCTAGGCGGGTCGACCCAGTACTTC	CASSVLGGSTQYF
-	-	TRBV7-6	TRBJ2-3	TGTGCCAGCAGCCCCCGTGACTCAGATACGCAGTATTTT	CASSPRDSDTQYF
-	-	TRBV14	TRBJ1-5	TGTGCCAGCAGCCAAGCGGGCAATCAGCCCCAGCATTTT	CASSQAGNQPQHF
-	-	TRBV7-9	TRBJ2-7	TGTTCCAGCAGCCCGCAGGGGAGGGCCTACGAGCAGTACTTC	CSSSPQGRAYEQYF
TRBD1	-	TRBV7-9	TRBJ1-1	TGTTCCAGCAGCTTACTCACAGGGGCCTTGAACACTGAAGCTTTCTTT	CSSSLLTGALNTEAFF
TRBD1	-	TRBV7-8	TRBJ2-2	TGTGCCAGCAGCACCCACCCCGGGACAGGGGGCGGGGAGCTGTTTTTT	CASSTHPGTGGGELFF
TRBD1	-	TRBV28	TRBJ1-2	TGTGCCAGCACTTTGAGACAGGGCTATGGCTACACCTTC	CASTLRQGYGYTF
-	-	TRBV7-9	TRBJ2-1	TGTGCCAGCAGCTCCACAGAGGGGGACAATGAGCAGTTCTTC	CASSSTEGDNEQFF